This T cell receptor beta chain was observed in a study of cytomegalovirus exposure and HLA in healthy donors (dated by TCRdb to between 2016 and 2019). A note on the overall study: An earlier analysis of some 500 of the donors reported about 250 Gb of sequence data and 100 million to 140 million unique TCR beta sequences from 150 million to 200 million T cells. Among some 400 genotyped donors of the cohort, an average of roughly 230,000 unique TCR beta nucleotide sequences was sequenced per donor, of which roughly 17% were non-productive. Rather than using new phenotypic data, the later analysis identified candidate immune exposures from TCR beta sequences and from how often those sequences occurred across donors. An earlier analysis of some 600 of the donors applied high-throughput TCR beta sequencing to assess whether each TCR beta V gene segment acted as functional or pseudogenic. The aim of the study was to test whether cataloging public T cell receptors could identify signatures of past pathogen exposure. Both class I and class II loci were covered by HLA typing, at four-digit resolution. In a later analysis, previously published TCR beta repertoires from 550 to 700 donors were re-analyzed and high-resolution HLA genotyping was added so that TCR occurrence patterns could be studied. Because of strong linkage in the cohort, a few DR-DQ haplotypes were treated as single units for association and clustering. The study combined high-throughput TCR immunosequencing, statistical association of individual TCRs with disease status, and machine learning to predict cytomegalovirus infection status. Donor age, sex, ethnicity and CMV serostatus were compiled alongside the repertoire data. In a later genetic analysis, genome-wide SNP genotypes for about 60% of the 666 donors were used, and that subset was treated as a discovery cohort. Every repertoire in the discovery cohort had been generated on one and the same sequencing platform. Besides the first cohort of approximately 710 subjects, a separate validation cohort made up of roughly 120 different subjects was used. The T cell repertoires of 550 to 850 subjects were profiled by immunosequencing and related to cytomegalovirus serostatus. The number of typed donors differed by locus: 629-630 for A, B, C, DRB1 and DQB1; 500 to 550 for DQA1; approximately 600 for DPA1; and approximately 450 for DPB1. An early release that covered fewer than 800 HLA-typed donors contained around 300 gigabases of sequencing data and 85 million to 100 million unique TCR sequences. Of the 398 genotyped donors, 81% fell in the genetic ancestry cluster associated with self-reported Caucasian donors.

The cohort consisted of hundreds of healthy bone marrow donors. At the time of sampling, all cohort members were nominally healthy, though unrecorded immune exposures were likely present. The donor tested CMV seropositive and was one of the 289 seropositive cohort members. A peripheral blood sample was collected from each donor, and TCR beta sequencing was performed on peripheral blood mononuclear cells. Genomic DNA extraction from the blood cell samples was performed with the Qiagen DNeasy Blood Extraction Kit. V loses 0 bases of germline sequence and J loses 1 base, and the interval between the two ends is 4 bases. From the germline V gene (reference sequence), CDR1 is SGHNT and CDR2 is YYREEE. Including cysteine and phenylalanine, the CDR3 has 13 amino acids. Kept here is only the CDR3 DNA, which spans 39 bases and is read in frame from base 1. Broad study findings and their caveats: A cluster of highly shared sequence variants was judged likely to be a technical artifact of the sequencing pipeline. The study listed 170 or so TCR beta chains as associated with cytomegalovirus. Broadly in line with IMGT annotations, most TCR beta V segments showed up in productive rearrangements about 87% or about 30% of the time in an earlier analysis of 587 of the donors. In this cohort, only TCR beta chains were sequenced, and detectable features were limited by the absence of alpha or paired-chain data. In vitro tests confirmed that three of the cytomegalovirus-associated TCR beta chains recognize cytomegalovirus antigens. According to a later genetic analysis, donors in an Asian-associated ancestry cluster had fewer N-insertions in productive TCRs than the approximately 630-donor mean. The presence/absence analyses assumed that sequencing depth was roughly uniform across donors, and that assumption may not be true. For the cohort, immune exposure information was limited to CMV serostatus. When HLA alleles, especially DR and DQ, strongly co-occurred, attributing TCR associations to individual alleles was difficult. A further reported finding was that TCR beta sequences accurately predicted the HLA-A and HLA-B alleles for most subjects in the first cohort. In a later analysis, HLA-associated TCR beta chains showed more clonal expansion and lower generation probabilities than non-associated chains that were equally common. V-gene and J-gene trimming of TCR beta chains was associated with a missense DCLRE1C variant in a later genetic analysis, and the association was replicated in an independent cohort. The classifier was reported to diagnose cytomegalovirus status with high specificity and sensitivity in both the original cohort and the validation cohort. The authors suggested that the approach could potentially be extended to other disease states and immunological phenotypes. According to a later analysis, parvovirus B19, influenza, CMV and Epstein-Barr virus appeared linked to several top co-occurrence clusters. Specific HLA alleles were associated with some 15,000 TCR beta sequences at a false discovery rate of 0.05 in a later analysis. The earlier analysis of about 600 of the donors excluded some 15 rarely observed V segments, including chromosome 9 orphons, because counts were too low. Linkage disequilibrium might explain the correlated functional status among segregating V segments, but an unknown experimental factor could not be ruled out. According to a later analysis, TCR association rates differed among HLA loci, with DRB1 alleles showing the most associated TCRs and HLA-C alleles showing the fewest. Some IMGT-functional V segments, including TRBV6-2 and TRBV6-3, could not be told apart with the 87-base-pair reads, so those segments were excluded. HLA typing was unavailable for some donors at each locus, so association tests used only the typed subset. Most CMV-associated TCR beta chains appeared to be HLA-restricted in a later analysis, and the HLA associations seemed to be driven largely by CMV exposure. Across donors, most TCR sequences were observed very rarely, whereas some public TCRs were present in many individuals.

Libraries came from the immunoSEQ multiplex PCR assay. The multiplex PCR relied on a mix of 60 forward primers for TCR Vbeta segments and 13 reverse primers for TCR Jbeta segments. The CDR3 region of rearranged TCR beta genes was amplified from genomic DNA with a multiplex PCR assay. The Illumina HiSeq System was used to sequence the amplified TCR beta libraries as 87-base-pair reads. As for how the authors treated the data: In a later analysis, 80 million or so unique TCR beta chains were counted across the 500 to 850 repertoires, and around 10 million of these chains were shared by at least two donors. To remove PCR and sequencing errors, raw reads were error-corrected and collapsed into unique sequences using a nearest-neighbor algorithm that merged closely related sequences. CDR3 sequences were aligned to IMGT reference sequences to assign V, D and J gene segments. For a sequence to be retained, a match of at least six nucleotides to both a V gene segment and a J gene segment was required. A rearrangement counted as productive if the CDR3 had no stop codons and remained in frame with V and J, and every other rearrangement counted as non-productive. CDR3 was defined by IMGT convention, running from the second conserved V-encoded cysteine to the conserved J-encoded phenylalanine. The earlier analysis of about 500 of the donors excluded sequences that lacked an unambiguous match to a single V gene segment. In an earlier analysis of about 590 of the donors, a V segment was called functional when productive rearrangements were above 56.7%, and segregating when the standard deviation between donors exceeded 5%. To diagnose cytomegalovirus status from the catalog of TCR beta chain sequences, a statistical classification framework was built. V and J gene assignment, in a later analysis, came from comparing TCR nucleotide sequences with IMGT/GENE-DB human TR gene sequences. A later analysis assigned CDR3 sequences and most-parsimonious VDJ recombination scenarios with the TCRdist pipeline. In a later analysis, each TCR beta chain was defined by its CDR3 amino acid sequence together with its V-gene family, and reads lacking a unique V-gene family were excluded. In a later analysis, 450 to 600 highly shared, low-generation-probability nucleotide sequences were removed to address suspected cross-contamination and a sequencing artifact. For each public chain, a later analysis derived a clonal expansion index from normalized ranks of inferred template counts within each repertoire. In a later analysis, generation probabilities were computed using a VDJ recombination model fitted to out-of-frame rearrangements, and the results were checked against IGoR. In a later analysis, TCR-TCR, TCR-HLA and TCR-CMV co-occurrence was scored with hypergeometric tests, and a repertoire-size bias correction was applied to TCR pairs. A later analysis estimated false discovery rates by permuting HLA or CMV assignments 20 times. A later analysis grouped co-occurring TCRs with DBSCAN, adding TCRdist sequence similarity when clustering within HLA-allele-positive subsets. For co-occurrence clustering, repertoires with fewer than 30,000 or more than 120,000 public chains were excluded, along with five or six repertoires with anomalous nucleotide sharing. TCRdb re-hosts the immuneACCESS table, in-frame sequences only. Its copies lack some clones; in the studies checked, an unresolved V gene accounts for under half of them, and the cause for the rest is not known. The V and J calls and clone size come from that table; D and trimming were worked out from the DNA. The sample yields about 190,000 clones; around 83% were counted once. Over 1.5% of the sample goes to the ten largest clones.

With respect to this clone: Its cognate antigen has yet to be identified. Qualities for individual bases were not recorded, and no much larger clone is one base off. Other nucleotide sequences from this sample produce the same CDR3.

The rearranged segments are TRBV5-4 and TRBJ1-1, with no confidently assigned D gene. The sample taken for sequencing was PBMCs. The sequence was obtained from a man between 40 and 49 years old in good health and CMV-seropositive. The base sequence is TGTGCCAGCAGCTTGGGAGGGAACACTGAAGCTTTCTTT. Translated, it gives CASSLGGNTEAFF.